This TCR beta chain appears in the sequencing data of a study of T cells after yellow fever vaccination. Study at large: The fractions with low cell numbers were processed using SMART-Seq v4 Ultra Low Input. Study-wide results and limits: Of the clonotypes, a small share occurred in both CD4 and CD8 compartments. Clones from primary vaccination mostly reappeared after the booster (around 96% CD4, about 85% CD8).

Germline V gene sequence: CDR1 KGHSH, CDR2 LQKENI. V was cut by 2 bases and J by 8 bases, with 15 bases left in between. The CDR3 contains 15 residues. For TCR, cDNA came from 5'RACE template switching, which added a universal primer site and UMIs. TCRdb re-analysed the 5' RACE reads in MiXCR, keeping a single row per CDR3 protein. The sample has about 260,000 distinct CDR3 sequences; approximately 3.6% are singletons. Many counts were recorded for this clonotype. What it recognizes is unknown. This receptor was obtained from a man between 18 and 29 years old who received the YFV17D yellow fever vaccine. Sequences were derived from PBMCs, sampled 15 days after the yellow fever booster vaccination. The V call is TRBV18, the J call TRBJ1-4; D gene unclear. The CDR3 region has the DNA TGTGCCAGCTCACCATTCGGTGAAGGGAAGGAAAAACTGTTTTTT. Translating it yields CASSPFGEGKEKLFF.